This section outlines one TCR beta chain sequence together with its context. It has no known antigen specificity. Base qualities are not recorded, but no much larger clone differs from it by a single base. The data were taken from a study of blood T cell repertoires in COVID-19 (TCRdb year 2020). With respect to the entire study: Samples covering the acute and convalescent phases of COVID-19 were provided by collaborators in the United States, Italy and Spain. The prospective study material was composed of cDNA or gDNA derived from T cells, B-cell-depleted T cells, or PBMCs. Deeply sampled blood TCRbeta repertoires from subjects exposed to, actively infected with, or recovered from COVID-19 were included in the dataset. A freely available public database, intended as a resource for researchers studying the immune response to SARS-CoV-2, is where the repertoires were released. Samples were obtained from the ongoing ImmuneRACE study (first 160 participants) and from 1,254 subjects provided by 6 global collaborators. Sample metadata almost always included a de-identified subject ID, COVID-19 status, age in years and sex. Where available, HLA class I and class II types were obtained from metadata supplied by the sample provider rather than from assay-based typing.

Study-wide conclusions, independent of this receptor: Clinical and demographic metadata were provided uncurated, with the amount varying by source and participant.

Participants in the prospective study were aged about 18 to 95 years, lived in about two dozen United States geographic areas, and enrolled through a virtual design. To assign participants to cohorts, the prospective study relied on clinical history that participants themselves reported in a screening survey and a study questionnaire. ImmuneRACE Cohort 3 recovered participants were defined by two consecutive negative NP/OP PCR tests, healthcare professional clearance, or symptom resolution. Mobile phlebotomists in the prospective study collected whole blood, serum and a nasopharyngeal or oropharyngeal swab from every participant. Over a roughly 2-month period, participants in the prospective study had the option of providing additional blood draws and questionnaires. Prospective study blood samples were shipped either frozen or at room temperature before DNA extraction. The immunoSEQ Assay, a bias-controlled multiplex PCR, was used to amplify TCRbeta CDR3 regions from genomic DNA. Per the authors' processing: The number of nucleated cells in each sample was estimated by amplification of reference gene primers within the assay. To quantify the absolute abundance of each unique TCRbeta CDR3 rearrangement, sequence reads were collapsed and filtered. Productive Simpson clonality was computed per sample as the square root of Simpson's diversity index over productive rearrangements. TCRdb mirrors the immuneACCESS table, restricted to in-frame sequences. Some clones are absent from its copies; in checked studies, under half trace to an unresolved V gene, and the reason for the others is unknown. That table gives V, J and clone size, and the DNA gave D and trimming. The table for this sample lists about 250,000 clones; approximately 90% of them were counted only once. The ten biggest clones cover roughly 10% of the sample.

The CDR3, cysteine through phenylalanine, is 15 amino acids long. Only the CDR3 DNA is retained, 45 bases long and in frame from the first base. Compared with germline, V lacks 10 bases and J lacks 2 bases; bases without a gene match: 9. The germline V gene (reference sequence) provides CDR1 LNHDA and CDR2 SQIVND. The clonotype was recovered from a man aged 35-49 years who had recovered from COVID-19. The material sequenced was PBMCs or T cells enriched from blood (not recorded which). The rearranged segments are TRBV19 and TRBJ1-5, with 9 junctional bases fitting TRBD1. The DNA reads as follows: TGTGCCACTCACAGGGGGCAGTCGCGCAATCAGCCCCAGCATTTT. Its protein reads: CATHRGQSRNQPQHF.